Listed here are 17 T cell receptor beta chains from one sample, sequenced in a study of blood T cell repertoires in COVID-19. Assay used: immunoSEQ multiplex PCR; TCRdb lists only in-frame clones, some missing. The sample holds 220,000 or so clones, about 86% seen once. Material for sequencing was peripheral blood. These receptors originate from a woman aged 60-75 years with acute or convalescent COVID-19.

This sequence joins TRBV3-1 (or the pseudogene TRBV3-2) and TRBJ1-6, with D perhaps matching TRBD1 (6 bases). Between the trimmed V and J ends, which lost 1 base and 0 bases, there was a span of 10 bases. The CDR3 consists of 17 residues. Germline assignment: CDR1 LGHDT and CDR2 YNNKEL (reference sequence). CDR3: CASSQVGGYSYNSPLHF. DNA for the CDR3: TGTGCCAGCAGCCAAGTAGGGGGATACTCCTATAATTCACCCCTCCACTTT.

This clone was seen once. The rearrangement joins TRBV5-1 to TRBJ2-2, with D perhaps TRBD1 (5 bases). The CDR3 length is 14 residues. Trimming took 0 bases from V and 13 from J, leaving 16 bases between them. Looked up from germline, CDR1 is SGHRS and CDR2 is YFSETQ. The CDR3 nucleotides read TGCGCCAGCAGCTTGGGGCAGGGTCTCGAGGTGCTGTTTTTT. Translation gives CASSLGQGLEVLFF.

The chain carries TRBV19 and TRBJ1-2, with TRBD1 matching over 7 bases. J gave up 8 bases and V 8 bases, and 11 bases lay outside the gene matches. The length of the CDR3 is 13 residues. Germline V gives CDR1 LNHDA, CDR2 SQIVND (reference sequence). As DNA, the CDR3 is TGTGCCAGTTTTGGGTGGGGACAGCGGGGCTACACCTTC. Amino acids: CASFGWGQRGYTF.

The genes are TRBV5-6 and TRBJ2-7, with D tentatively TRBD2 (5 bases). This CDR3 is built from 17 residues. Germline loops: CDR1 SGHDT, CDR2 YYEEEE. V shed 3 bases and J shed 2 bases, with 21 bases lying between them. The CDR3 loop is CASSSPVGIPNPYEQYF. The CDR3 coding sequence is TGTGCCAGCAGCTCCCCAGTCGGGATTCCGAACCCCTACGAGCAGTACTTC.

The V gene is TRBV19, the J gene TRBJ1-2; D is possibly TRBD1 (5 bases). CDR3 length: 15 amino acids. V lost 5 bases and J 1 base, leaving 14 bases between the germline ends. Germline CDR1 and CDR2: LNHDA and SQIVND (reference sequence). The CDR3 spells CASSRYGGGNYGYTF. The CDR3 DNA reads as TGTGCCAGTAGTCGTTACGGGGGAGGTAACTATGGCTACACCTTC.

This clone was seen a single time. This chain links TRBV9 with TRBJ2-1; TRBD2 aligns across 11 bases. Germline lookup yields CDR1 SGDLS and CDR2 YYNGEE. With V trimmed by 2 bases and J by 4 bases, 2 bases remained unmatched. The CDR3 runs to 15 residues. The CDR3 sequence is CASSVIAGGYNEQFF. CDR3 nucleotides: TGTGCCAGCAGCGTTATAGCGGGGGGGTACAATGAGCAGTTCTTC.

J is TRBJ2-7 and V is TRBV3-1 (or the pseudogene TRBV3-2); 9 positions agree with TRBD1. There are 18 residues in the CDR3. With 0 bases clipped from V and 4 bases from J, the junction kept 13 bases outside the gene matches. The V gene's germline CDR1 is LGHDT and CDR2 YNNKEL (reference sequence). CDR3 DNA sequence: TGTGCCAGCAGCCAAGATTTTGGGGAAACAGGGGGCAAGTACGAGCAGTACTTC. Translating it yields CASSQDFGETGGKYEQYF.

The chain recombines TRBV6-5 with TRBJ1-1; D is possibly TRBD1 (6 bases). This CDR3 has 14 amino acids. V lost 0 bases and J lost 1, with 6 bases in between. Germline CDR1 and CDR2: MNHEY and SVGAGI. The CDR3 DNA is TGTGCCAGCAGTTACTCGACAGGGAACACTGAAGCTTTCTTT. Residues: CASSYSTGNTEAFF.

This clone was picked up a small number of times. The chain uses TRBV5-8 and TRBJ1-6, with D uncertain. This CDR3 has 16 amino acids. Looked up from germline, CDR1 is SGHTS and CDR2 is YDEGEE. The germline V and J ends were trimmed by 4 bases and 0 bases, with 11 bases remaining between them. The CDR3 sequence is CASSPSRGSYNSPLHF. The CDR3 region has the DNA TGTGCCAGCAGCCCGTCCAGAGGCTCCTATAATTCACCCCTCCACTTT.

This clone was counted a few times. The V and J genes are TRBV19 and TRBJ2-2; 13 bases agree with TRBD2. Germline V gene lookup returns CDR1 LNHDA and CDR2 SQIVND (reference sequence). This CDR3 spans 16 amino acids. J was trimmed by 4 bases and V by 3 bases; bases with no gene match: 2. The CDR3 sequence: CASSMRLAGGTGELFF. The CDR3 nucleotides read TGTGCCAGTAGTATGAGACTAGCGGGGGGCACCGGGGAGCTGTTTTTT.

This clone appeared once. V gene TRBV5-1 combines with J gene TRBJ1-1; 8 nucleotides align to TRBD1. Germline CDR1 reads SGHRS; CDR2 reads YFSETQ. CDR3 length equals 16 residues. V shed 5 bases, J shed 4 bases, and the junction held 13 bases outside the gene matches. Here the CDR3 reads CASSWTGPLTSTEAFF. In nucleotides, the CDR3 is TGCGCCAGCAGTTGGACAGGGCCCCTCACCTCCACTGAAGCTTTCTTT.

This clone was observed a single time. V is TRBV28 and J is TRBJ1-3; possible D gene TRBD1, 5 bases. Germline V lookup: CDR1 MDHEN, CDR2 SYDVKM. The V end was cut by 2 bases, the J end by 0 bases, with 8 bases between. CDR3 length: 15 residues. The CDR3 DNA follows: TGTGCCAGCAGTTTAAAGGGGATCTCTGGAAACACCATATATTTT. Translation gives CASSLKGISGNTIYF.

The CDR3 spells CASSSFFKQTEAFF. In DNA form, the CDR3 reads TGTGCCAGCAGCTCATTCTTTAAGCAAACTGAAGCTTTCTTT. V is TRBV5-4 and J is TRBJ1-1; D uncertain. Trimming shortened V by 3 bases and J by 5 bases, and 14 bases separated the two germline ends. This CDR3 spans 14 amino acids. Per germline, CDR1 SGHNT and CDR2 YYREEE (reference sequence).

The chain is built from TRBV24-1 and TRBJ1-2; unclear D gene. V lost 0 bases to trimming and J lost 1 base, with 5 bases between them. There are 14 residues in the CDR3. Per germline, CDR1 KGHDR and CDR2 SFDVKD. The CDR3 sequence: CATSDLLYNYGYTF. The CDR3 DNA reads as TGTGCCACCAGTGATTTGCTTTATAACTATGGCTACACCTTC.

DNA of the CDR3: TGTGCCAGCAGCTTACTCCCTAACTATGGCTACACCTTC. It codes for CASSLLPNYGYTF. V usage is TRBV6-5 and J usage is TRBJ1-2, with unresolved D. The CDR3 consists of 13 residues. Trimming shortened V by 6 bases and J by 0 bases, and 8 bases separated the two germline ends. Germline values: CDR1 MNHEY, CDR2 SVGAGI.

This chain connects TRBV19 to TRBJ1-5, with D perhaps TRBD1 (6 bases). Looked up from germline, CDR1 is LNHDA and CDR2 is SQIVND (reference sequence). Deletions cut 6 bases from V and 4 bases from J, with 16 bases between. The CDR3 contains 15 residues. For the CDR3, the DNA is TGTGCCAGTAGCCCCCCCAGGGGCTGGAATCAGCCCCAGCATTTT. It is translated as CASSPPRGWNQPQHF. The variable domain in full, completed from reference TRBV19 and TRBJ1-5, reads DGGITQSPKYLFRKEGQNVTLSCEQNLNHDAMYWYRQDPGQGLRLIYYSQIVNDFQKGDIAEGYSVSREKKESFPLTVTSAQKNPTAFYLCASSPPRGWNQPQHFGDGTRLSIL.

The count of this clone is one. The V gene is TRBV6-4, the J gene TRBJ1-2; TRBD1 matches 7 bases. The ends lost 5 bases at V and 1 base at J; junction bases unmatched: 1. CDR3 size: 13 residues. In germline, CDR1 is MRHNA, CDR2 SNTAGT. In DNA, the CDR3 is TGTGCCAGCAGTCGGGACAGTAACTATGGCTACACCTTC. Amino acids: CASSRDSNYGYTF.